Listed here are 8 T cell receptor beta chains from one sample, sequenced in a study of shared clonotypes between healthy human individuals. TCRdb keeps only in-frame clones here, not all; method: immunoSEQ multiplex PCR. Of some 500,000 clones in the sample, about 80% are singletons; the top ten hold over 9.5%. Sequences were obtained from PBMCs. These receptors were collected from a woman in her 40s in good health. Some clones in this sample may be carry-over from other donors' samples.

The V call is TRBV25-1, the J call TRBJ2-7, with D possibly called TRBD1 or TRBD2 (5 bases each). Germline V gene data show CDR1 as MGHDK and CDR2 as SYGVNS. The CDR3 length is 16 residues. Trimming took 9 bases from V and 1 from J, leaving 22 bases between them. CDR3 sequence (DNA): TGTGCCAGTGAAGGGGTCGCCCGTCCGGGATCCTACGAGCAGTACTTC. Its translation: CASEGVARPGSYEQYF.

This chain uses TRBV9 with TRBJ2-3; no clear D. Germline CDR1 is SGDLS and CDR2 is YYNGEE. CDR3 size: 13 residues. With 4 bases removed from V and 3 bases from J, the gap between germline ends came to 9 bases. This chain's CDR3 is CASSPRVTDTQYF. CDR3 DNA: TGTGCCAGCAGCCCCCGAGTGACAGATACGCAGTATTTT.

V and J are TRBV2 and TRBJ2-1; TRBD2 might be the D (5 bases). This CDR3 has 13 residues. Germline V gene lookup returns CDR1 SNHLY and CDR2 FYNNEI. The V end was cut by 5 bases, the J end by 4 bases, with 9 bases between. CDR3 nucleotide sequence: TGTGCCAGCAGTCAGGACTGGTACAATGAGCAGTTCTTC. Protein product: CASSQDWYNEQFF. Full variable domain (remainder filled in from reference TRBV2 and TRBJ2-1): EPEVTQTPSHQVTQMGQEVILRCVPISNHLYFYWYRQILGQKVEFLVSFYNNEISEKSEIFDDQFSVERPDGSNFTLKIRSTKLEDSAMYFCASSQDWYNEQFFGPGTRLTVL.

The chain combines TRBV5-1 with TRBJ1-2; D is undetermined. The germline CDR1 and CDR2 sequences are SGHRS and YFSETQ. Trimming cost V 6 bases and J 1 base, with 16 bases left between them. This CDR3 region has 15 residues. The CDR3 bases are TGCGCCAGCAAGGACGGTCGCGTAGATAACTATGGCTACACCTTC. This translates into CASKDGRVDNYGYTF.

This chain joins TRBV5-1 and TRBJ2-7; D possibly matches TRBD1 or TRBD2 (5 bases each). This CDR3 is built from 15 residues. V was shortened by 0 bases and J by 5 bases, with 15 bases between the two germline ends. CDR1 and CDR2 from the germline V gene are SGHRS and YFSETQ. CDR3 protein: CASSLEGRVFHEQYF. CDR3 DNA sequence: TGCGCCAGCAGCTTGGAGGGACGTGTCTTCCACGAGCAGTACTTC.

Concerning this clone: Since the CDR3 does not end with the conserved phenylalanine or tryptophan, this likely comes from a read error. No DNA is shown, since the ends of the CDR3 on it are uncertain; the CDR3 is the one TCRdb lists. V usage is TRBV5-6 and J usage is TRBJ1-1; the table's D call TRBD1 went unverified against the DNA. Inclusive of both ends, the CDR3 amounts to 14 amino acids. The germline CDR1 and CDR2 sequences are SGHDT and YYEEEE. Here the CDR3 reads CASSYPDRNTEAFL.

This chain connects TRBV21-1 to TRBJ2-4; TRBD1, as called in the table, went unchecked against the DNA. TRBV21-1 is given as a pseudogene. The CDR3 has 19 amino acids. CDR3 sequence reads: CASSGGQGGRIVAKNIQYF. CDR3 coding DNA: TGTGCCAGCAGCGGAGGACAGGGAGGGCGTATCGTGGCCAAAAACATTCAGTACTTC.

The chain has TRBV7-3 and TRBJ2-5, with D possibly matching TRBD1 (5 bases). Germline V CDR1 and CDR2: SGHTA, FQGTGA. V lost 2 bases and J lost 0, with 10 bases in between. This CDR3 contains 15 residues. CDR3 protein: CASSLAGSHQETQYF. CDR3 DNA: TGTGCCAGCAGCTTAGCAGGGTCCCACCAAGAGACCCAGTACTTC.